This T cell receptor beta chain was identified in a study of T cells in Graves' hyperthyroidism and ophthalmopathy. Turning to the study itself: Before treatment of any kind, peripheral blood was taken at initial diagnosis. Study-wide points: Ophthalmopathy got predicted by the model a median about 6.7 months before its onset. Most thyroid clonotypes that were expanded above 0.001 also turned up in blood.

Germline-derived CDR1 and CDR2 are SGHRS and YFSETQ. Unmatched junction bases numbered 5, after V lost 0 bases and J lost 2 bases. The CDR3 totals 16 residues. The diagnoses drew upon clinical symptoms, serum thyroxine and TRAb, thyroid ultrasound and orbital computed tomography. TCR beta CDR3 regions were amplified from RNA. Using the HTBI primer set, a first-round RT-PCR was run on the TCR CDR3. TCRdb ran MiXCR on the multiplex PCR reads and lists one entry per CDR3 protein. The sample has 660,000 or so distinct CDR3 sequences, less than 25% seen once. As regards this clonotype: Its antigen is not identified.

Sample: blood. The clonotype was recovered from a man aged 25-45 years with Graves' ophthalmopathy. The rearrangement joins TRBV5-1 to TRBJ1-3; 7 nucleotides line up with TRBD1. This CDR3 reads CASSLEQGIPGNTIYF. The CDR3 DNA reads TGCGCCAGCAGCTTGGAACAGGGGATACCTGGAAACACCATATATTTT.